The T cell receptor (beta chain) under discussion was sequenced for a study of technical replicates of blood from four donors. Only in-frame clones appear in the TCRdb table, and some are missing; sequencing was by immunoSEQ multiplex PCR. The sample lists 70,000 to 85,000 clones, approximately 90% seen once, with about 0.26% in the top ten. The CDR3 consists of 14 residues. Germline V gives CDR1 SGHAT, CDR2 FQNNGV. V dropped 6 bases and J dropped 3; count of bases not matched to a gene: 4. The specimen was T cells isolated from PBMCs. This clonotype originated in a human donor in good health. The J gene is TRBJ2-7, the V gene TRBV11-2; 11 bases are shared with TRBD2. CDR3 amino acids: CASSTLAGDYEQYF. The CDR3 region has the DNA TGTGCCAGCAGTACACTAGCGGGGGACTACGAGCAGTACTTC.